This TCR beta chain was profiled in a study of blood T cells in healthy people across ages. Then a second PCR, running roughly 6 to 12 cycles, was carried out with a sample-barcoded 5' primer and a J-beta primer mix. TCRdb ran MiXCR on the 5' RACE reads and lists one entry per CDR3 protein. Among about 1.5 million distinct CDR3 sequences listed, about 42% were seen once. This CDR3 is 17 amino acids long. Trimming pared 7 bases from V and 4 bases from J, leaving 22 bases between. Germline V gene data show CDR1 as SEHNR and CDR2 as FQNEAQ (reference sequence). Sequenced sample: blood. The TCR comes from a woman between 18 and 29 years old in good health. This chain joins TRBV7-9 and TRBJ1-4; D may be TRBD1 (5 bases). This CDR3 reads CASTLVPPGPFNEKLFF. The CDR3 DNA is TGTGCCAGCACCCTAGTCCCTCCAGGGCCGTTTAATGAAAAACTGTTTTTT.